This TCR beta chain was recorded in a study of vaccination and CD4 T cells after COVID-19. The wider study: The interval from dose two to post-vaccine sampling had a median of roughly 70 days, and it ranged from 14 to 241.

Overall study results and limits: Of the reactive clones in convalescent patients, a median about 86% showed up only post-vaccination.

The CDR3 loop spans 13 amino acids. Between the trimmed V and J ends, which lost 3 bases and 16 bases, there was a span of 16 bases. CDR1 and CDR2 from the germline V gene are SNHLY and FYNNEI. Sequenced with the Oncomine TCR Beta short-read assay was DNA taken from cultured CD4+ T cells. MiXCR, run by TCRdb on the PCR reads, gives a single entry per CDR3 protein. In the table there are under 25,000 distinct CDR3 sequences, approximately 48% of which are singletons. As to treatment: roughly 11-day PBMC culture with coronavirus spike peptide pools or control peptides (ViraFEST assay). The dates of positive PCR tests extended from March through December 2020 and came before the US Alpha, Beta and Delta variants. Culture of 1.9 million or so PBMCs per well took place with around 10 IU/ml IL-2 and approximately 11 ug/ml peptide pools. Concerning this clonotype itself: Its antigen is currently unknown.

The V and J genes are TRBV2 and TRBJ1-6; D remains unclear. The specimen sequenced was cultured CD4+ T cells from blood. This clonotype was sampled from a human donor with COVID-19. CDR3 amino acids: CASSEASGPLLHF. The CDR3 DNA reads TGTGCCAGCAGTGAGGCCAGCGGGCCGTTGCTCCACTTT.